This T cell receptor (beta chain) emerged from a study of OX40 agonist ivuxolimab in advanced cancers. Study in general: The dose-escalation cohort had hepatocellular carcinoma, melanoma, renal cell or head and neck cancer.

Turning to this clone: Its antigen is still unknown.

Study-wide findings and caveats: Certain nonresponders likewise exhibited a low normalized T-cell clonal expansion.

Sequencing was performed with immunoSEQ multiplex PCR; in TCRdb, only in-frame clones are kept and a portion is missing. The sample holds about 69,000 clones; around 80% are singletons and the top ten take 2% to 2.5%. Sequencing was performed on CD4+ or CD8+ T cells sorted from blood, taken in a trial of the OX40 agonist ivuxolimab. The TCR sequence derives from an adult with an advanced solid tumor such as melanoma, head and neck, liver or kidney cancer.

The DNA of the CDR3 is TGTGCCAGTAGTATAACAGGAGCGGGGGGCTACACAGATACGCAGTATTTT. Encoded protein: CASSITGAGGYTDTQYF. The chain has TRBV19 and TRBJ2-3, with 9 positions matching TRBD2. CDR3 length equals 17 residues. V gave up 2 bases and J gave up 2 bases; unmatched junction bases: 8. Per germline, CDR1 LNHDA and CDR2 SQIVND (reference sequence).